The present TCR beta chain was sequenced within a study of T-cell memory formation after mild COVID-19. Study results and caveats: Within pre-infection memory, some responding clones were found, suggesting cross-reactive memory joined.

A word on this clonotype: The antigen remains unidentified.

A 5'RACE reaction primed in the constant segment made cDNA libraries of TCR alpha and TCR beta, and these carried sample barcodes and UMIs. TCRdb independently ran MiXCR on the 5' RACE reads; one entry per CDR3 protein. The sample includes about 340,000 distinct CDR3 sequences, about a sixth of them seen just once. CDR3 length equals 10 residues. V was trimmed by 8 bases and J by 5 bases, leaving 7 bases between them. The sequence came from a man between 18 and 35 years old who had mild COVID-19 (a few samples of this study predate the infection). Cell type and time point are not known. The chain joins TRBV12-3 or TRBV12-4 to TRBJ2-7; D possibly corresponds to TRBD2 (6 bases). Sequences were obtained from PBMCs or a T cell subset sorted from them (not recorded which). CDR3 coding DNA: TGTGCCAGCGGGGGGAACGAGCAGTACTTC. Its protein is CASGGNEQYF.